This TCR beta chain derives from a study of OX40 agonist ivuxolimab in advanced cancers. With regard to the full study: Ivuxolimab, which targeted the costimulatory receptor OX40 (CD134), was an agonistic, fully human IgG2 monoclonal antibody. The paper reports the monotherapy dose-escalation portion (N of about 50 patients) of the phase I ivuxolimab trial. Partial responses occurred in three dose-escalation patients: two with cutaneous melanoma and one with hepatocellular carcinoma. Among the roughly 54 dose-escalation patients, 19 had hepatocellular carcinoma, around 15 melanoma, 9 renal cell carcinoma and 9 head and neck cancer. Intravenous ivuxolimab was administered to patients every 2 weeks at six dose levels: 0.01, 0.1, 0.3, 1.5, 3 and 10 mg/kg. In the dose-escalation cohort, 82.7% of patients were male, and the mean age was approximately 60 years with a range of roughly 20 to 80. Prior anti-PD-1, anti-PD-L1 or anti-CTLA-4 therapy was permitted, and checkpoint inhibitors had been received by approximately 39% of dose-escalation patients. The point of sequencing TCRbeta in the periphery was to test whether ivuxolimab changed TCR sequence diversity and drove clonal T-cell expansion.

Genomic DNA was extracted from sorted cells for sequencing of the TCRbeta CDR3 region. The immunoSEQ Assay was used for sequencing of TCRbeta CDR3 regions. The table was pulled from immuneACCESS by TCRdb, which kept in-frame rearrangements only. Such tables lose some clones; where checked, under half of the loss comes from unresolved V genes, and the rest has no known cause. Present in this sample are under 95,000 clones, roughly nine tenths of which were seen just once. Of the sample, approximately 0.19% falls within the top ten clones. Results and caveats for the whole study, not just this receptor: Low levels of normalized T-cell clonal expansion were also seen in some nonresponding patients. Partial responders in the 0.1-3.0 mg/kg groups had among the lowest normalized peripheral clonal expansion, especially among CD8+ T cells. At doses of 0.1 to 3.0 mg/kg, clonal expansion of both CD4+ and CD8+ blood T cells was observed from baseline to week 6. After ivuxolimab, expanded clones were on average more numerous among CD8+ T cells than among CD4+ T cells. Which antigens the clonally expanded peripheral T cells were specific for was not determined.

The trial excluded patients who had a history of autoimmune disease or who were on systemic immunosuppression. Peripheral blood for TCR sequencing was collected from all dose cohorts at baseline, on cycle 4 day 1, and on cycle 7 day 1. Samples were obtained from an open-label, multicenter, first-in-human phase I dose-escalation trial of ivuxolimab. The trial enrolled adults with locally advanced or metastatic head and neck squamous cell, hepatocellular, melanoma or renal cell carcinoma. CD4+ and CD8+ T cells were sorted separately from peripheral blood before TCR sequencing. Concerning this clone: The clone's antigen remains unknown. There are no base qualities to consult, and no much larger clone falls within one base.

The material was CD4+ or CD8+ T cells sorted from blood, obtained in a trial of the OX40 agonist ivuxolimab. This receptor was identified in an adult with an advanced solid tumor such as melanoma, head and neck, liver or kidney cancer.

The CDR3 sequence is CASSLMGAGGSYEQYF. The DNA is TGTGCCAGCAGTTTAATGGGGGCCGGGGGGTCCTACGAGCAGTACTTC. The chain is made from TRBV27 and TRBJ2-7; TRBD2 is possibly the D segment (7 matching bases). V drops 2 bases and J drops 1 base, leaving 15 bases in between. Reading the germline V gene (reference sequence) gives CDR1 MNHEY and CDR2 SMNVEV. From cysteine to phenylalanine, the CDR3 is 16 amino acids long. The retained sequence is limited to the CDR3, 48 bases, with the frame set at the first base.